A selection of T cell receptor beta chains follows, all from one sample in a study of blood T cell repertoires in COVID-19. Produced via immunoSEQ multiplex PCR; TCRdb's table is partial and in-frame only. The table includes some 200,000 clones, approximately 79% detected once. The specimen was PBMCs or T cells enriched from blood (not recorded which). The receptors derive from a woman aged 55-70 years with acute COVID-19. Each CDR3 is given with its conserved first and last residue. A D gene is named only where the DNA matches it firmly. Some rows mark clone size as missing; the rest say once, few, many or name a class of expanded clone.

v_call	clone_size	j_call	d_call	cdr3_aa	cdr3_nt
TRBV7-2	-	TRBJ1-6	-	CASGPGHYNSPLHF	TGTGCCAGCGGACCGGGACACTATAATTCACCCCTCCACTTT
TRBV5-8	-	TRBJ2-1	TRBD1	CASSSQGAPYNEQFF	TGTGCCAGCAGCTCACAGGGGGCGCCGTACAATGAGCAGTTCTTC
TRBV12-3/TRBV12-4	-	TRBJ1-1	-	CASSQIRERAAFF	TGTGCCAGCAGTCAGATTCGGGAGAGGGCAGCTTTCTTT
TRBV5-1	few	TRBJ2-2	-	CASSPSGTGELFF	TGCGCCAGCAGCCCGTCCGGGACCGGGGAGCTGTTTTTT
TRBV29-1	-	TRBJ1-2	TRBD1	CSVRTSGTGGRGYTF	TGCAGCGTGAGAACTTCCGGGACAGGGGGTCGAGGCTACACCTTC
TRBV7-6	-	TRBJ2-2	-	CASTPGGGTTGELFF	TGTGCCAGCACCCCGGGGGGCGGAACCACCGGGGAGCTGTTTTTT
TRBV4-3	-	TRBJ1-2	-	CASSQDYETLLNYGYTF	TGCGCCAGCAGCCAAGATTATGAGACACTTCTTAACTATGGCTACACCTTC
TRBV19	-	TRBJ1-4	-	CASSPFMRVGQGTSGREKLFF	TGTGCCAGTAGTCCCTTCATGAGGGTGGGACAAGGAACTTCGGGCCGCGAAAAACTGTTTTTT
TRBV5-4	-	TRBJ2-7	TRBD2	CASSWGVAGGPSYEQYF	TGTGCCAGCAGCTGGGGGGTAGCGGGAGGCCCTTCCTACGAGCAGTACTTC
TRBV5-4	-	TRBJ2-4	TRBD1	CATGQGENIQYF	TGTGCCACCGGACAGGGGGAAAACATTCAGTACTTC
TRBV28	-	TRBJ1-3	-	CASSIPDISGNTIYF	TGTGCCAGCAGTATCCCGGACATTTCTGGAAACACCATATATTTT
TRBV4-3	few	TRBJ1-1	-	CASSEGRSTEAFF	TGCGCCAGCTCAGAGGGCAGGTCCACTGAAGCTTTCTTT
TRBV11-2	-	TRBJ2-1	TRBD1	CASSTRGGKYNEQFF	TGTGCCAGCAGCACCAGAGGGGGCAAGTACAATGAGCAGTTCTTC
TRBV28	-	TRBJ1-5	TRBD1	CASTTTRTGLNQPQHF	TGTGCCAGCACCACCACCCGGACAGGACTAAATCAGCCCCAGCATTTT
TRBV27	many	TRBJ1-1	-	CASTSNRVAFF	TGTGCCAGCACCTCCAACAGGGTTGCTTTCTTT
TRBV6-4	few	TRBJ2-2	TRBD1	CASSGQGGTGELFF	TGTGCCAGCAGCGGACAGGGAGGCACCGGGGAGCTGTTTTTT
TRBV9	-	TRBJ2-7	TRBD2	CASSPPRAGGNNEQYF	TGTGCCAGCAGCCCTCCCAGAGCGGGAGGCAACAACGAGCAGTACTTC
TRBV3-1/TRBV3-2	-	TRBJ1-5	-	CASSPLDWGRDQPQHF	TGTGCCAGCAGCCCCCTCGATTGGGGCCGGGATCAGCCCCAGCATTTT
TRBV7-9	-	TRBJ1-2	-	CASSLVGAVGYTF	TGTGCCAGCAGCTTAGTGGGGGCTGTTGGCTACACCTTC
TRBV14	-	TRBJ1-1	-	CASGWRATEAFF	TGTGCCAGCGGATGGAGAGCGACTGAAGCTTTCTTT
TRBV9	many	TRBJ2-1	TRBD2	CASSSGLAGRSYNEQFF	TGTGCCAGCAGCTCTGGACTAGCGGGGAGATCCTACAATGAGCAGTTCTTC
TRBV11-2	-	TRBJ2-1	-	CASSSPLARNEQFF	TGTGCCAGCAGCTCCCCGCTAGCGAGGAATGAGCAGTTCTTC
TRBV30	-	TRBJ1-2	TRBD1	CAWSLERQGNYGYTF	TGTGCCTGGAGCCTTGAAAGACAGGGAAACTATGGCTACACCTTC
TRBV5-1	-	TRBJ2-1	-	CASSWGLTTSAGNEQFF	TGCGCCAGCAGCTGGGGGCTAACGACCTCAGCGGGGAATGAGCAGTTCTTC
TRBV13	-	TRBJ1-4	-	CASSLARSANEKLFF	TGTGCCAGCAGCTTAGCGCGTTCGGCTAATGAAAAACTGTTTTTT
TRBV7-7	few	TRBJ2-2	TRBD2	CASSLASGGTGELFF	TGTGCCAGCAGCTTAGCTAGCGGGGGAACCGGGGAGCTGTTTTTT
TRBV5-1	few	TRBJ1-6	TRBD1	CASSSTGTENSPLHF	TGCGCCAGCAGCTCGACCGGGACAGAAAATTCACCCCTCCACTTT
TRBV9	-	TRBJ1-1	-	CASSVSGDTEAFF	TGTGCCAGCAGCGTATCGGGGGACACTGAAGCTTTCTTT
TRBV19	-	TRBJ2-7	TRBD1	CASDTGTGTYEQYF	TGTGCCAGCGACACCGGGACAGGGACCTACGAGCAGTACTTC
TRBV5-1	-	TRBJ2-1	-	CASSSSSSRGYNEQFF	TGCGCCAGCAGCTCTTCTAGTTCAAGGGGCTACAATGAGCAGTTCTTC
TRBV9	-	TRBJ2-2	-	CASSPYRTDGTGELFF	TGTGCCAGCAGCCCCTACAGGACAGACGGCACCGGGGAGCTGTTTTTT
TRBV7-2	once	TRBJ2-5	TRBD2	CASSGGLAGETQYF	TGTGCCAGCAGCGGCGGACTAGCGGGAGAGACCCAGTACTTC
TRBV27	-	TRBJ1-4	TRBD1	CASSLSGQWRLSEKLFF	TGTGCCAGCAGTTTATCGGGACAGTGGAGGTTAAGTGAAAAACTGTTTTTT
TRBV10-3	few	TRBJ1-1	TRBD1	CAITGQGTEAFF	TGTGCCATCACCGGACAGGGCACTGAAGCTTTCTTT
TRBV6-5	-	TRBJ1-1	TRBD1	CASLGTVTEAFF	TGTGCCAGCCTGGGGACAGTCACTGAAGCTTTCTTT
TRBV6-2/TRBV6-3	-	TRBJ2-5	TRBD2	CASSSIRLLAGTQETQYF	TGTGCCAGCAGTTCGATACGACTACTAGCGGGTACACAAGAGACCCAGTACTTC
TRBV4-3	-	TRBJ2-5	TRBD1	CASSSGQGRETQYF	TGCGCCAGCAGCTCGGGACAGGGGAGGGAGACCCAGTACTTC
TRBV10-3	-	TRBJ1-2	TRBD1	CATQGTGGPAGYTF	TGTGCCACCCAGGGGACAGGGGGTCCGGCTGGCTACACCTTC
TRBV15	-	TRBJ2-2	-	CATSREGGTNTGELFF	TGTGCCACCAGCAGAGAAGGAGGAACGAACACCGGGGAGCTGTTTTTT
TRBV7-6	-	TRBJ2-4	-	CASSLRIKENIQYF	TGTGCCAGCAGCTTAAGGATTAAGGAGAACATTCAGTACTTC
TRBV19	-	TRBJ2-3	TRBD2	CASSIGGLRTDTQYF	TGTGCCAGTAGTATAGGGGGACTACGCACAGATACGCAGTATTTT
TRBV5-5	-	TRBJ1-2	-	CASSKGRPGAGYTF	TGTGCCAGCAGCAAAGGGCGACCAGGGGCTGGCTACACCTTC
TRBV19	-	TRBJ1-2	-	CASNDRRTAYGYTF	TGTGCCAGTAATGACCGCAGGACAGCCTATGGCTACACCTTC
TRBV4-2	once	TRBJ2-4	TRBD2	CASSQDRAGVGGNIQYF	TGTGCCAGCAGCCAAGATCGAGCGGGAGTGGGGGGAAACATTCAGTACTTC
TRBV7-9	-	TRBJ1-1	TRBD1	CASSYRGFEAFF	TGTGCCAGCAGTTACAGGGGGTTTGAAGCTTTCTTT
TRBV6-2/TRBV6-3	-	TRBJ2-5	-	CASSSSFGGGETQYF	TGTGCCAGCAGTTCCTCTTTTGGGGGCGGAGAGACCCAGTACTTC
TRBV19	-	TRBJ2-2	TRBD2	CASSMMNGAGWNGELFF	TGTGCCAGTAGTATGATGAATGGAGCGGGGTGGAACGGGGAGCTGTTTTTT
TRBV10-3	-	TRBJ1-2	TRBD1	CAINIQGEIGGYTF	TGTGCCATCAACATACAGGGGGAGATTGGGGGCTACACCTTC
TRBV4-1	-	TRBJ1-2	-	CASSQEYAVIYGYTF	TGCGCCAGCAGCCAAGAGTACGCAGTGATCTATGGCTACACCTTC
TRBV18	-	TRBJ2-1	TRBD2	CASSPRSGMVDEQFF	TGTGCCAGCTCACCTCGCAGCGGGATGGTCGATGAGCAGTTCTTC
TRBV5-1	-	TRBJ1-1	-	CASSYTSGNTEAFF	TGCGCCAGCAGCTACACTTCAGGGAACACTGAAGCTTTCTTT
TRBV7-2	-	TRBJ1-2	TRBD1	CASSLDRGGYGYTF	TGTGCCAGCAGCTTAGACAGGGGAGGATATGGCTACACCTTC
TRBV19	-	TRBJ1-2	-	CASIPAGMGGYTF	TGTGCCAGTATCCCGGCAGGAATGGGTGGCTACACCTTC